This TCR beta chain comes out of a study of Ad26.COV2.S vaccination and SARS-CoV-2 variants. Study as a whole: Administration of Ad26.COV2.S was intramuscular, either once or twice 56 days apart.

Clones were sequenced by immunoSEQ multiplex PCR, and TCRdb holds only the in-frame ones, with some missing. The data hold hundreds of thousands of clones, with roughly 90% observed a single time. Treatment specified: 15 to 20 received Ad26.COV2.S at low or high dose, single or two shots; roughly 5 received placebo; per-sample allocation not given. Day 63 after the first vaccine or placebo injection was the time point for sampling. The V end lost 10 bases, the J end lost 0 bases, and 15 bases lay between the germline ends. The CDR3 spans 14 residues. Germline V lookup: CDR1 SEHNR, CDR2 FQNEAQ (reference sequence).

The chain recombines TRBV7-9 with TRBJ1-1; D unclear. The source is a person aged 18-60 years who received the Ad26.COV2.S COVID-19 vaccine or a placebo. The sequences come from peripheral blood, collected in a trial of Ad26.COV2.S vaccine versus placebo. CDR3 coding DNA: TGTGCCATCACCCGCCGGACCATGAACACTGAAGCTTTCTTT. It translates to CAITRRTMNTEAFF.